This note documents a single T cell receptor beta chain sequence. Its cognate antigen is unknown. The data were taken from a study of a mutant IDH1 vaccine in newly diagnosed glioma. Study as a whole: Treated patients comprised 62.5% males and around 38% females, mean age approximately 42 years. Before enrollment, the patients had been treated with radiotherapy alone, temozolomide alone, or both together. Most of them had received both. Overall study findings and caveats: Top peripheral T cell clonotype shifts appeared unrelated to pseudoprogression.

Produced via immunoSEQ multiplex PCR; TCRdb's table is partial and in-frame only. The table has about 88,000 clones, almost 85% seen once. Specified time point: baseline, week 1 (first vaccination visit). Treatment noted: pre-vaccination baseline after standard-of-care therapy. The clonotype originates from a man aged 35-49 years with glioma. Some clones in this sample may be carry-over from other donors' samples. The starting material was PBMCs, obtained from a glioma patient treated with radiotherapy, temozolomide or both.

CDR3 residues: CASSKLYRVVETQYF. Here the CDR3 DNA reads TGTGCCAGCAGCAAACTTTACAGGGTCGTTGAGACCCAGTACTTC. The rearrangement links TRBV21-1 to TRBJ2-5; the table's D gene call, TRBD1, was not cross checked with the DNA. TRBV21-1 corresponds to a pseudogene. This CDR3 spans 15 amino acids.